The present T cell receptor beta chain was sequenced within a study of cytomegalovirus exposure and HLA in healthy donors. As for the study in general: The 120 validation repertoires used the same platform as the roughly 700 first-cohort repertoires (as reported by a later analysis). Study-wide results and limits: Despite most TCR sequences being rare, some public TCRs occurred in many donors. Reports showed the classifier diagnosing cytomegalovirus status with high specificity and sensitivity. According to a subsequent analysis, TCR clusters identified in the first cohort showed a tendency to co-occur across the roughly 120 validation repertoires.

Germline V gives CDR1 SGHAT, CDR2 FQNNGV. There are 15 residues in the CDR3. Trimming cost V 1 base and J 8 bases; bases outside gene matches: 8. The protocol was immunoSEQ multiplex PCR, while the TCRdb copy is restricted to in-frame clones and leaves out a portion. The sample consists of about 71,000 clones, about 94% of them appearing once. The sample holds one count of this clone. As yet, its antigen is unknown. The sample was PBMCs. The sequence derives from a woman aged 18-35 years in good health and CMV-seronegative. The chain carries TRBV11-2 and TRBJ2-1; 7 nucleotides agree with TRBD2. This CDR3 reads CASSLVWEGPDEQFF. CDR3 nucleotides: TGTGCCAGCAGCTTAGTGTGGGAGGGCCCGGATGAGCAGTTCTTC.